One sample yielded the 23 T cell receptor beta chains listed below, sequenced in a study of blood T cell repertoires in COVID-19. Measured with immunoSEQ multiplex PCR; TCRdb has only the in-frame clones, and not every one. Of 200,000 to 300,000 clones in the sample, about nine tenths were seen once. The sample was peripheral blood. These receptors all stem from a young man with COVID-19, enrolled during active disease.

J is TRBJ2-2 and V is TRBV19; 8 nucleotides line up with TRBD2. The CDR3 is made up of 15 amino acids. Germline lookup yields CDR1 LNHDA and CDR2 SQIVND (reference sequence). V lost 6 bases to trimming and J lost 1 base; unmatched junction nucleotides: 4. The CDR3 is CASSGGARNTGELFF. The CDR3 region has the DNA TGTGCCAGTAGCGGGGGGGCTCGGAACACCGGGGAGCTGTTTTTT.

The chain joins TRBV5-6 to TRBJ2-7, with TRBD1 as a possible D gene (5 bases). The CDR3 is made up of 15 amino acids. From germline, CDR1 is SGHDT and CDR2 YYEEEE. The V end lost 1 base, the J end lost 0 bases, and 11 bases lay between the germline ends. CDR3 in DNA: TGTGCCAGCAGCTTGTCCTTAACAGGCTCCTACGAGCAGTACTTC. Encoded protein: CASSLSLTGSYEQYF.

The rearrangement uses TRBV9 and TRBJ2-3; 15 bases map to TRBD2. Per germline, CDR1 SGDLS and CDR2 YYNGEE. V dropped 4 bases and J dropped 0; count of bases not matched to a gene: 6. The CDR3 has 18 residues. CDR3 protein: CASSPGTSGGSSTDTQYF. CDR3 DNA sequence: TGTGCCAGCAGCCCCGGGACTAGCGGGGGGTCTAGCACAGATACGCAGTATTTT. The whole variable domain, remainder taken from reference TRBV9 and TRBJ2-3, is DSGVTQTPKHLITATGQRVTLRCSPRSGDLSVYWYQQSLDQGLQFLIQYYNGEERAKGNILERFSAQQFPDLHSELNLSSLELGDSALYFCASSPGTSGGSSTDTQYFGPGTRLTVL.

This clone has only a few counts. V and J are TRBV5-4 and TRBJ2-7, with 7 bases that match TRBD1. This CDR3 is built from 13 residues. Germline CDR1 is SGHNT and CDR2 is YYREEE (reference sequence). The J segment lost 4 bases and the V segment lost 6 bases, leaving 7 bases of the junction unmatched. The CDR3 protein is CASKYRGSYEQYF. The CDR3 DNA sequence: TGTGCCAGCAAATACAGGGGCTCTTACGAGCAGTACTTC.

The V call is TRBV30, the J call TRBJ1-2; TRBD1 is a possible D gene (6 bases). V lost 1 base, J lost 4 bases, and 19 bases lay in between. The CDR3 runs 16 residues. The germline gives CDR1 GTSNPN, CDR2 SVGIG (reference sequence). The DNA of the CDR3 is TGTGCCTGGAGTGGAGGAGGGAGGGGGGCGATCTATGGCTACACCTTC. This sequence encodes CAWSGGGRGAIYGYTF.

Here the CDR3 reads CASSSSGLELAGGRETQYF. As DNA, the CDR3 is TGTGCCAGCAGCTCAAGCGGGTTGGAACTAGCGGGGGGGCGTGAGACCCAGTACTTC. The rearrangement joins TRBV7-9 to TRBJ2-5; the match to TRBD2 covers 13 bases. Trimming took 4 bases from V and 5 from J; bases not matched to a gene: 16. This CDR3 region has 19 residues. Germline V gene data show CDR1 as SEHNR and CDR2 as FQNEAQ (reference sequence).

This chain joins TRBV11-2 and TRBJ2-6; a possible D gene is TRBD1 (6 bases). The CDR3 contains 16 residues. CDR1 and CDR2 (germline): SGHAT, FQNNGV. V gave up 6 bases and J gave up 0 bases, with 12 bases separating them. CDR3 bases: TGTGCCAGCAGGAACGAGGGGGACTCTGGGGCCAACGTCCTGACTTTC. Translating gives CASRNEGDSGANVLTF. The full variable domain, with the rest looked up from reference TRBV11-2 and TRBJ2-6, is EAGVAQSPRYKIIEKRQSVAFWCNPISGHATLYWYQQILGQGPKLLIQFQNNGVVDDSQLPKDRFSAERLKGVDSTLKIQPAKLEDSAVYLCASRNEGDSGANVLTFGAGSRLTVL.

The chain is built from TRBV9 and TRBJ1-6; possibly TRBD1 for D (5 bases). The CDR3 sequence is 14 residues long. Germline CDR1 SGDLS, CDR2 YYNGEE. V lost 4 bases to trimming and J lost 10 bases, with 15 bases between them. The CDR3 nucleotides read TGTGCCAGCAGCACGGACGGGGGGTCATCACCCCTCCACTTT. Translating gives CASSTDGGSSPLHF.

In the case of this clone: At one boundary the junction diverges from the germline segment, which might be a read error. The chain recombines TRBV6-5 with TRBJ1-3; 12 nucleotides align to TRBD1. This CDR3 comprises 14 residues. Germline V CDR1 and CDR2: MNHEY, SVGAGI. The CDR3 protein is CASRPGQGASTLYF. DNA of the CDR3: TGTGCCAGCAGACCGGGACAGGGGGCCTCCACCCTATATTTT.

The V gene is TRBV4-2, the J gene TRBJ1-1, with D possibly TRBD1 on 6 matching bases. This CDR3 is built from 16 residues. Germline assignment: CDR1 LGHNA and CDR2 YNFKEQ. Trimming removed 3 bases from V and 3 bases from J, with 17 bases in between. The CDR3: CASSQNVGHTDTEAFF. CDR3 DNA sequence: TGTGCCAGCAGCCAGAACGTGGGACACACAGACACTGAAGCTTTCTTT.

The chain combines TRBV21-1 with TRBJ2-7; TRBD2, the D gene given by the table, was not confirmed from the DNA. TRBV21-1 is an annotated pseudogene. This CDR3 is built from 16 residues. Written as DNA, the CDR3 is TGTGCCAGCAGCAAAGAGGGAGTAAGGACTCGCTACGAGCAGTACTTC. Its translation is CASSKEGVRTRYEQYF.

V gene TRBV5-1 combines with J gene TRBJ2-1, with TRBD2 matching 8 bases. The CDR3 extends over 15 amino acids. Trimming removed 4 bases from V and 3 bases from J; junction bases left unmatched: 6. The germline CDR1 and CDR2 sequences are SGHRS and YFSETQ. CDR3 residues: CASSNDGTSYNEQFF. CDR3 sequence (DNA): TGCGCCAGCAGCAACGACGGGACTAGCTACAATGAGCAGTTCTTC. Full variable domain (missing parts from reference TRBV5-1 and TRBJ2-1): KAGVTQTPRYLIKTRGQQVTLSCSPISGHRSVSWYQQTPGQGLQFLFEYFSETQRNKGNFPGRFSGRQFSNSRSEMNVSTLELGDSALYLCASSNDGTSYNEQFFGPGTRLTVL.

The chain recombines TRBV29-1 with TRBJ2-7, with 10 bases identical to TRBD1. This CDR3 is built from 14 residues. The germline CDR1 and CDR2 sequences are SQVTM and ANQGSEA. The junction had 11 bases not matched to a gene; V was cut back by 7 bases and J by 5 bases. The CDR3, as DNA: TGCAGCGCCCGGCCCGGGACAGGGGTCAACGAGCAGTACTTC. Translated: CSARPGTGVNEQYF.

V gene TRBV7-2 combines with J gene TRBJ2-7; 9 positions agree with TRBD1. The V segment lost 5 bases and the J segment 7 bases; nucleotides outside the gene matches: 15. Germline V gene data show CDR1 as SGHTA and CDR2 as FQGNSA. The CDR3 runs to 16 residues. The CDR3 protein is CASSGQQGAPRLEQYF. CDR3 bases: TGTGCCAGCAGCGGTCAACAGGGGGCCCCTAGGTTAGAGCAGTACTTC.

The chain has TRBV5-1 and TRBJ1-1, with unresolved D. CDR3 size: 14 residues. Germline CDR1 SGHRS, CDR2 YFSETQ. Trimming left V 0 bases short and J 4 bases short, with 10 bases between. CDR3 in DNA: TGCGCCAGCAGCTTGGAGGCGGGCACCACTGAAGCTTTCTTT. This codes for CASSLEAGTTEAFF.

This chain links TRBV28 with TRBJ1-5; the match to TRBD1 covers 9 bases. The CDR3 has 16 residues. The germline V gene encodes CDR1 MDHEN and CDR2 SYDVKM. Losses at the gene ends were 4 bases for V and 4 bases for J; bases not matched to a gene: 8. In nucleotides, the CDR3 is TGTGCCAGCAGTTCATCGGGACAGGGAGTGAATCAGCCCCAGCATTTT. It yields the protein CASSSSGQGVNQPQHF.

The V gene is TRBV4-1, the J gene TRBJ2-2; a weak D match, TRBD1 (6 bases). V shed 3 bases and J shed 5 bases, with 16 bases lying between them. The germline CDR1 and CDR2 sequences are MGHRA and YSYEKL. CDR3 size: 16 residues. The chain's CDR3 is CASSHESRGSTGELFF. The CDR3 DNA reads as TGCGCCAGCAGCCACGAATCAAGGGGGTCGACCGGGGAGCTGTTTTTT.

J is TRBJ1-2 and V is TRBV5-4; weak D call: TRBD1 (6 bases). The CDR3 covers 16 residues. V was shortened by 4 bases and J by 0 bases, with 16 bases between the two germline ends. Germline V gene sequence: CDR1 SGHNT, CDR2 YYREEE (reference sequence). The CDR3 DNA is TGTGCCAGCAGCCCACCCGGGACAAGGCCTAACTATGGCTACACCTTC. This gives the protein CASSPPGTRPNYGYTF.

V gene TRBV5-5 combines with J gene TRBJ2-7; tentative D call: TRBD2 (8 bases). Trimming removed 4 bases from V and 2 bases from J, with 13 bases in between. Germline values: CDR1 SGHKS, CDR2 YYEKEE (reference sequence). The CDR3 extends over 14 amino acids. The CDR3 loop reads CASSPGGTAYEQYF. CDR3 coding DNA: TGTGCCAGCAGCCCGGGAGGGACAGCCTACGAGCAGTACTTC.

This chain joins TRBV4-1 and TRBJ2-3, with a possible D match to TRBD1 (5 bases). The CDR3 is 16 residues long. The V gene lost 0 bases and the J gene lost 5 bases, with 15 bases spanning the gap. Per the germline V gene, CDR1 is MGHRA and CDR2 is YSYEKL. The CDR3 loop is CASSQDGRESGDTQYF. CDR3 nucleotides: TGCGCCAGCAGCCAAGATGGCAGGGAAAGTGGAGATACGCAGTATTTT.

The CDR3 sequence is CASSDSPEQYF. The CDR3 DNA is TGTGCCAGCAGTGATAGCCCCGAGCAGTACTTC. The chain employs TRBV25-1 and TRBJ2-7; D gene unclear. This CDR3 region has 11 residues. Germline values: CDR1 MGHDK, CDR2 SYGVNS. V was pared by 3 bases and J by 6 bases, with 6 bases between.

The V call is TRBV4-1, the J call TRBJ1-2, with 8 bases aligning to TRBD1. The J segment lost 3 bases and the V segment lost 4 bases, leaving 4 bases of the junction unmatched. Germline V gene lookup returns CDR1 MGHRA and CDR2 YSYEKL. CDR3 size: 14 residues. The CDR3 loop is CASSPDRAYYGYTF. DNA of the CDR3: TGCGCCAGCAGCCCGGACAGGGCTTACTATGGCTACACCTTC.

V is TRBV6-5 and J is TRBJ1-1, with unresolved D. The CDR3 is 13 amino acids. V lost 7 bases to trimming and J lost 8 bases, with 17 bases between them. Germline V gives CDR1 MNHEY, CDR2 SVGAGI. CDR3 in amino acids: CASKVEGVGEAFF. CDR3 DNA: TGTGCCAGCAAGGTCGAGGGAGTGGGGGAAGCTTTCTTT.